The clone carrying this T cell receptor beta chain has only a few counts. Being one base from a much bigger clone, this may be a read error. For TCRbeta, the library was prepared with unique molecular identifiers. TCRdb reprocessed the PCR reads with MiXCR, giving one entry per CDR3 protein. The sample holds 150,000 to 250,000 distinct CDR3 sequences, 13% to 15% seen once. The germline CDR1 and CDR2 sequences are SGHVS and FQNEAQ. The CDR3 consists of 17 residues. This record belongs to a study of T-cell reconstitution after alpha-beta-depleted transplantation in children. Sequencing was performed on PBMCs from the stem cell graft donor, taken from the stem cell graft. The TCR comes from a human donor who donated a stem cell graft to a child with acute lymphoblastic leukemia. V gene TRBV7-8 combines with J gene TRBJ2-6; possible D gene TRBD1, 5 bases. The CDR3 coding sequence is TGTGCCACACTATCGGCCTCTGGAAGCTCTGGGGCCAACGGCCTGACTTTC. As protein: CATLSASGSSGANGLTF.